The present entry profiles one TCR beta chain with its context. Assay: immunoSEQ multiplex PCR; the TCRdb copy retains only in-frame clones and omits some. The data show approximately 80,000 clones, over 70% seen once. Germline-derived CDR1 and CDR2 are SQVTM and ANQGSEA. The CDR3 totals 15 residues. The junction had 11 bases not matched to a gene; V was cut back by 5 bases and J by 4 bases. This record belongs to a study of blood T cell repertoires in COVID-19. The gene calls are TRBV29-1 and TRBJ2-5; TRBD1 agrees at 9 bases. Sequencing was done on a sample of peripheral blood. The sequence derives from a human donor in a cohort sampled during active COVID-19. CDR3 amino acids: CSVRGQGRPAETQYF. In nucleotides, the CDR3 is TGCAGCGTTAGGGGACAGGGAAGGCCGGCAGAGACCCAGTACTTC.